The 10 T cell receptor beta chains below all came from one sample that was sequenced in a study of cytomegalovirus exposure and HLA in healthy donors (dated by TCRdb to 2017 to 2019). Libraries were constructed by the immunoSEQ multiplex PCR assay. A mixture of 60 forward primers for TCR Vbeta segments and 13 reverse primers for TCR Jbeta segments was used in the multiplex PCR. What TCRdb holds here is the immuneACCESS table cut down to in-frame rearrangements. Part of the clones is not present; checked against another copy, under half of the missing clones reflect an unresolved V gene, and the others are unexplained. This sample lists 240,000 or so clones; about 81% were detected once. The ten largest make up 5.4% of the sample. The specimen sequenced was PBMCs. These receptors came from a woman aged 40 to 50 in good health and CMV-seropositive.

V and J are TRBV5-6 and TRBJ2-1, with a tentative D call TRBD2 (5 bases). Germline CDR1 is SGHDT and CDR2 is YYEEEE. The CDR3 has 14 residues. V was pared by 6 bases and J by 9 bases, with 19 bases between. The chain's CDR3 is CASTAPRVSGEQFF. CDR3 nucleotides: TGTGCCAGCACGGCCCCGCGGGTGTCGGGTGAGCAGTTCTTC.

This rearrangement joins TRBV19 to TRBJ1-6, with 8 positions matching TRBD1. The germline CDR1 and CDR2 sequences are LNHDA and SQIVND (reference sequence). J was trimmed by 7 bases and V by 4 bases; bases with no gene match: 6. The CDR3 extends over 15 amino acids. In nucleotides, the CDR3 is TGTGCCAGTAGTACGACAGGGGCGGAAAATTCACCCCTCCACTTT. Its translation is CASSTTGAENSPLHF.

This rearrangement joins TRBV7-2 to TRBJ2-1, with 8 bases identical to TRBD2. Germline V gives CDR1 SGHTA, CDR2 FQGNSA. The CDR3 extends over 16 amino acids. V shed 5 bases, J shed 9 bases, and the junction held 15 bases outside the gene matches. CDR3 in amino acids: CASSLRFTSGRGEQFF. The DNA of the CDR3 is TGTGCCAGCAGCCTTCGATTTACTAGCGGTCGGGGTGAGCAGTTCTTC. Using reference TRBV7-2 and TRBJ2-1 for the parts outside the CDR3, the full variable domain is GAGVSQSPSNKVTEKGKDVELRCDPISGHTALYWYRQSLGQGLEFLIYFQGNSAPDKSGLPSDRFSAERTGGSVSTLTIQRTQQEDSAVYLCASSLRFTSGRGEQFFGPGTRLTVL.

For this clone: Germline is not matched at one junction end, which may reflect a read error. This chain connects TRBV7-9 to TRBJ1-2; tentative D call: TRBD1 (6 bases). CDR1 and CDR2 from the germline V gene are SEHNR and FQNEAQ (reference sequence). CDR3 length equals 13 residues. For the CDR3, the DNA is TGTTCCAGCAGCTCGGGGGGCATACATGGCTACACCTTC. Translated, it gives CSSSSGGIHGYTF.

The CDR3 spells CASSSSGNSREQYF. As DNA, the CDR3 is TGTGCCAGCAGCTCATCAGGGAATAGCAGGGAGCAGTACTTC. J is TRBJ2-7 and V is TRBV11-1, with D perhaps matching TRBD1 (5 bases). This CDR3 is 14 amino acids long. Germline V gene sequence: CDR1 SGHAT, CDR2 FQDESV (reference sequence). V lost 4 bases and J 7 bases, leaving 17 bases between the germline ends.

This chain uses TRBV9 with TRBJ2-5, with 8 bases that match TRBD2. This CDR3 contains 15 residues. The germline CDR1 and CDR2 sequences are SGDLS and YYNGEE. Trimming at V came to 0 bases and at J to 5 bases, leaving 6 bases not matched to a gene. The CDR3, as DNA: TGTGCCAGCAGCGTAGGGACTAGCCAGCAGGAGACCCAGTACTTC. Residues: CASSVGTSQQETQYF.

The table lists this clone with a few counts. V usage is TRBV18 and J usage is TRBJ1-1; D unclear. This CDR3 is 15 amino acids long. Trimming removed 3 bases at V and 1 base at J, with 12 bases between. Germline CDR1 reads KGHSH; CDR2 reads LQKENI. CDR3 nucleotide sequence: TGTGCCAGCTCACCGGAGTTCGTAGGGAACACTGAAGCTTTCTTT. It is translated as CASSPEFVGNTEAFF. The full variable domain, with the rest looked up from reference TRBV18 and TRBJ1-1, is NAGVMQNPRHLVRRRGQEARLRCSPMKGHSHVYWYRQLPEEGLKFMVYLQKENIIDESGMPKERFSAEFPKEGPSILRIQQVVRGDSAAYFCASSPEFVGNTEAFFGQGTRLTVV.

This chain joins TRBV4-1 and TRBJ2-1, with 8 bases aligning to TRBD2. The V segment lost 1 base and the J segment 5 bases; nucleotides outside the gene matches: 4. The CDR3 spans 15 residues. Germline V gene sequence: CDR1 MGHRA, CDR2 YSYEKL. Here the CDR3 reads CASSQGDGRDNEQFF. In DNA, the CDR3 is TGCGCCAGCAGCCAAGGGGACGGGAGGGACAATGAGCAGTTCTTC.

The chain carries TRBV19 and TRBJ2-1; 10 bases align to TRBD2. This CDR3 has 18 amino acids. CDR1 and CDR2 from the germline V gene are LNHDA and SQIVND (reference sequence). Losses at the gene ends were 6 bases for V and 4 bases for J; bases not matched to a gene: 15. CDR3 DNA: TGTGCCAGTAGACCGCCCACTCGACTAGCGGGCGAATACAATGAGCAGTTCTTC. Translation: CASRPPTRLAGEYNEQFF.

The chain uses TRBV9 and TRBJ2-7, with 9 bases identical to TRBD1. Trimming removed 2 bases from V and 4 bases from J; junction bases left unmatched: 7. From germline, CDR1 is SGDLS and CDR2 YYNGEE. The CDR3 sequence is 15 residues long. The DNA for the CDR3 is TGTGCCAGCAGCGTCGGGGGGACAGGGTTTTACGAGCAGTACTTC. This translates into CASSVGGTGFYEQYF.